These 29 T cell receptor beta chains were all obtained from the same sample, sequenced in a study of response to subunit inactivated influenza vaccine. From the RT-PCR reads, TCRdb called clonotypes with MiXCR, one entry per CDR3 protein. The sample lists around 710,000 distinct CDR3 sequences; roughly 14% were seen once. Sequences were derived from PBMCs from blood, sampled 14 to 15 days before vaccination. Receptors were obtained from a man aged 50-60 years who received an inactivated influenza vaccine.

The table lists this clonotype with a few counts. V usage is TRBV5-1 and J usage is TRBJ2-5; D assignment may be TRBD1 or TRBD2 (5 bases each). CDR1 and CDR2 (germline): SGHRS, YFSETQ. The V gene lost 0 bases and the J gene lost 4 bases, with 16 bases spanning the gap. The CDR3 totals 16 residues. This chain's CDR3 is CASSLGGALAVETQYF. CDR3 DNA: TGCGCCAGCAGCTTGGGAGGGGCCCTCGCAGTAGAGACCCAGTACTTC. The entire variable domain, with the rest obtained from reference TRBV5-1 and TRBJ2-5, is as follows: KAGVTQTPRYLIKTRGQQVTLSCSPISGHRSVSWYQQTPGQGLQFLFEYFSETQRNKGNFPGRFSGRQFSNSRSEMNVSTLELGDSALYLCASSLGGALAVETQYFGPGTRLLVL.

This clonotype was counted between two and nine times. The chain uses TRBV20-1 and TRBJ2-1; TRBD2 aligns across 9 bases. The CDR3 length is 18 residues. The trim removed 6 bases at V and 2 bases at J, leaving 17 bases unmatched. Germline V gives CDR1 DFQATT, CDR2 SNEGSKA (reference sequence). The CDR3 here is CSATLQELLAGPYNEQFF. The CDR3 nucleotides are TGCAGTGCCACGTTGCAAGAGTTACTAGCGGGTCCCTACAATGAGCAGTTCTTC.

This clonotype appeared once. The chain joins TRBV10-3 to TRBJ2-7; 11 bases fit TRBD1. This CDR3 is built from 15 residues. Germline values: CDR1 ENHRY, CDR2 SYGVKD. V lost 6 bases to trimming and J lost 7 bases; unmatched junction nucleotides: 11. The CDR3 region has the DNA TGTGCCATCAGGAGGACAGGGGGCGCGGTGGGGGAGCAGTACTTC. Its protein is CAIRRTGGAVGEQYF.

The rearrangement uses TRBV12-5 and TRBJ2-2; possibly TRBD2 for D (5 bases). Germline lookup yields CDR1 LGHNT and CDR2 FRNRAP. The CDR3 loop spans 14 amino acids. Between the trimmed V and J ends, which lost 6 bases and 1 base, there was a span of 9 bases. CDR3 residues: CASGPAGNTGELFF. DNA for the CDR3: TGTGCTAGTGGCCCCGCGGGGAACACCGGGGAGCTGTTTTTT.

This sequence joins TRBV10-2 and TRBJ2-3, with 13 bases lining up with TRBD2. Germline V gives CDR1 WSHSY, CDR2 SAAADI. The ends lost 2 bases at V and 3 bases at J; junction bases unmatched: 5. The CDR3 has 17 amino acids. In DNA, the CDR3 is TGCGCCAGCAGTGAGATCCCGGGACTAGCGGGGACAGATACGCAGTATTTT. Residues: CASSEIPGLAGTDTQYF.

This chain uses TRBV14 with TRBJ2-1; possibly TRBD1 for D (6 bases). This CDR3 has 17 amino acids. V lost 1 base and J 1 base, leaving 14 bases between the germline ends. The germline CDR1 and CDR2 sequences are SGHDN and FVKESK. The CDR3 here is CASSQVRGRGSYNEQFF. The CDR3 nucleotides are TGTGCCAGCAGCCAAGTCCGTGGCAGGGGTTCCTACAATGAGCAGTTCTTC.

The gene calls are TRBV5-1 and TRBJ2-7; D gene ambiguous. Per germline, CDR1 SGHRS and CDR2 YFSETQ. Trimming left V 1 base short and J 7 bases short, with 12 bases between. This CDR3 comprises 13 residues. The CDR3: CASSLIHPREQYF. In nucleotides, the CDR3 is TGCGCCAGCAGCTTGATCCATCCTAGGGAGCAGTACTTC.

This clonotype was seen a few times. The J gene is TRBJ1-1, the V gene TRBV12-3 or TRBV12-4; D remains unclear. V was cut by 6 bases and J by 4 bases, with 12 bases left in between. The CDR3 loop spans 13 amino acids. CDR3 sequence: CASSPGSITEAFF. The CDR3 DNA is TGTGCCAGCAGCCCGGGGTCTATCACTGAAGCTTTCTTT.

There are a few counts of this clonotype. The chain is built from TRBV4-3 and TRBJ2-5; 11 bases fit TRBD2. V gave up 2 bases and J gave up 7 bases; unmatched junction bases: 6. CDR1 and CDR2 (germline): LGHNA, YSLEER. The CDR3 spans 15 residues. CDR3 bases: TGCGCCAGCAGCCAAACTAGCGGGAGAATCGGGACCCAGTACTTC. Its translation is CASSQTSGRIGTQYF.

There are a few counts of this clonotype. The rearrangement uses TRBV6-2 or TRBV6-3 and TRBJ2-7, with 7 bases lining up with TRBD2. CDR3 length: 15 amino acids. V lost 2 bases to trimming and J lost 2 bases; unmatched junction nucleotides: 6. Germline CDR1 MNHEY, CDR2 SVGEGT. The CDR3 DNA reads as TGTGCCAGCAGTTACGGGGGGGGAGATACCTACGAGCAGTACTTC. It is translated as CASSYGGGDTYEQYF.

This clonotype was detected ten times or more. CDR3 in DNA: TGCGCCAGCAGCCAAGATCGTCCAGGGACGAGGTCAGATACGCAGTATTTT. Its protein is CASSQDRPGTRSDTQYF. The chain recombines TRBV4-1 with TRBJ2-3; D assignment may be TRBD1 or TRBD2 (5 bases each). This CDR3 spans 17 amino acids. Germline V gene sequence: CDR1 MGHRA, CDR2 YSYEKL. Trimming pared 0 bases from V and 4 bases from J, leaving 17 bases between.

In nucleotides, the CDR3 is TGTGCCAGCGGTTCGGGTCCCTACGAGCAGTACTTC. This encodes CASGSGPYEQYF. The genes are TRBV12-3 or TRBV12-4 and TRBJ2-7, with D hard to call. The V gene lost 8 bases and the J gene lost 2 bases, with 10 bases spanning the gap. The CDR3 consists of 12 residues.

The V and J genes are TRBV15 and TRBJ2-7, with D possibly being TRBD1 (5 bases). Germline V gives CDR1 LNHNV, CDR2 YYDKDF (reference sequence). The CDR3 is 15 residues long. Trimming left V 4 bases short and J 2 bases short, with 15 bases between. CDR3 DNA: TGTGCCACCAGCAAACAGGTCCCTTTTACCTACGAGCAGTACTTC. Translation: CATSKQVPFTYEQYF.

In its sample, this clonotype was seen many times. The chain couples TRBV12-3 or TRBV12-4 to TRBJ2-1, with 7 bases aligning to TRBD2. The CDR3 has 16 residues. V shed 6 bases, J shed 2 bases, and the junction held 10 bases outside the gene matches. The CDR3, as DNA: TGTGCCAGCAGGTTCCGCGGGGGACTCACCTACAATGAGCAGTTCTTC. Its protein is CASRFRGGLTYNEQFF.

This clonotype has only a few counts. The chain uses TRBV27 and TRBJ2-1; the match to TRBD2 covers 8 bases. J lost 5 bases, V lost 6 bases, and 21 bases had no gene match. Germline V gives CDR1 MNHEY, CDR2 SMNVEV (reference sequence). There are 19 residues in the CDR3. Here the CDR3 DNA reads TGTGCCAGCAGCCCCTTTTTAAAACTAGCGGCCCAGGGGAACAATGAGCAGTTCTTC. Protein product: CASSPFLKLAAQGNNEQFF.

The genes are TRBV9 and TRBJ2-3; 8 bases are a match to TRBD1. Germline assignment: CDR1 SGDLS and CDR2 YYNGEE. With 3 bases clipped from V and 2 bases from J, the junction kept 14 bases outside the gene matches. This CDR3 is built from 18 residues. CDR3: CASSANPDRAMSTDTQYF. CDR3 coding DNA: TGTGCCAGCAGCGCCAACCCGGACAGGGCGATGTCCACAGATACGCAGTATTTT.

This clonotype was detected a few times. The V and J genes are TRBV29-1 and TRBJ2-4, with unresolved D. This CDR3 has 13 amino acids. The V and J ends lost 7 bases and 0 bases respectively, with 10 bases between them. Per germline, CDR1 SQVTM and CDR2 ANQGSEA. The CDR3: CSAGLLAKNIQYF. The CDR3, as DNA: TGCAGCGCTGGCCTGCTAGCCAAAAACATTCAGTACTTC. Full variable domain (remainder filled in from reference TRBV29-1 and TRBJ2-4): SAVISQKPSRDICQRGTSLTIQCQVDSQVTMMFWYRQQPGQSLTLIATANQGSEATYESGFVIDKFPISRPNLTFSTLTVSNMSPEDSSIYLCSAGLLAKNIQYFGAGTRLSVL.

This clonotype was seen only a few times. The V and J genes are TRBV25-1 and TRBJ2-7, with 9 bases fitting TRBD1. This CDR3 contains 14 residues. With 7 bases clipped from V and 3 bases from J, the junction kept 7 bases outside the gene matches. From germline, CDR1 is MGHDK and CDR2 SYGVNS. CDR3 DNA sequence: TGTGCCAGCACTCAGACAGGGGGAGACTACGAGCAGTACTTC. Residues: CASTQTGGDYEQYF.

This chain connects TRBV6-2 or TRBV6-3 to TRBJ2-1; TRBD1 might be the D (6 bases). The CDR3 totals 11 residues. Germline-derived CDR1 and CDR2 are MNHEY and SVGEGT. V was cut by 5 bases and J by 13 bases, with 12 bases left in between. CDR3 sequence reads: CASSMGAVQFF. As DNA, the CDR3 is TGTGCCAGCAGTATGGGGGCTGTACAGTTCTTC.

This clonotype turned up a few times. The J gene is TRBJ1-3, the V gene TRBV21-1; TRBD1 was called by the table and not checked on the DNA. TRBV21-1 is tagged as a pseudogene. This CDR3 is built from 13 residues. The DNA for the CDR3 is TGTGCCAGCGGGGGGACAGGGAAGAACACCATATATTTT. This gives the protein CASGGTGKNTIYF.

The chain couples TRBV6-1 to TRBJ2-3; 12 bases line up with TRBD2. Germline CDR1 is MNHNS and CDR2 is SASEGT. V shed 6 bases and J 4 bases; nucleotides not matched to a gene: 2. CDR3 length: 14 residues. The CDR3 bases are TGTGCCAGCAGGAGGACTAGCGGGGCAGATACGCAGTATTTT. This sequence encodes CASRRTSGADTQYF.

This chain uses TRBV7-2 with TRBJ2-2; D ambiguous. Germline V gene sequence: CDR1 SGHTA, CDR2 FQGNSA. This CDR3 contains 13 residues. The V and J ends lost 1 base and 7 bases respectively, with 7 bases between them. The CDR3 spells CASSLVRSGELFF. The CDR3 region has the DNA TGTGCCAGCAGCTTAGTACGGAGCGGGGAGCTGTTTTTT.

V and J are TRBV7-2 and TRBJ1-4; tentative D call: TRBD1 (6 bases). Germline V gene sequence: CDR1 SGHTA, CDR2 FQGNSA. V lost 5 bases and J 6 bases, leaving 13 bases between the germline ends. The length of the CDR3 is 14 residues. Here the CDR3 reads CASSPQEGDEKLFF. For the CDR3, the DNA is TGTGCCAGCAGCCCACAGGAGGGGGATGAAAAACTGTTTTTT.

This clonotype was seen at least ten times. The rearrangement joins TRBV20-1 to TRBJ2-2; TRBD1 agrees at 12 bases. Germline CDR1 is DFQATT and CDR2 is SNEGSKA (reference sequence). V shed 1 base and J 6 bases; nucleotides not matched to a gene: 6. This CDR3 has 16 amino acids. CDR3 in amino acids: CSARGGTGGFAGELFF. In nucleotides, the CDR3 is TGCAGTGCTAGAGGAGGGACAGGGGGCTTCGCCGGGGAGCTGTTTTTT.

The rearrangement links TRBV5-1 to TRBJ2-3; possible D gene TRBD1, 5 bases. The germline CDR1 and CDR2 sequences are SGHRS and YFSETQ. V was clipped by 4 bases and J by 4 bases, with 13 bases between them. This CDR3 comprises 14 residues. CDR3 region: CASSDQGAPDTQYF. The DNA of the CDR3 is TGCGCCAGCAGCGACCAGGGTGCCCCAGATACGCAGTATTTT.

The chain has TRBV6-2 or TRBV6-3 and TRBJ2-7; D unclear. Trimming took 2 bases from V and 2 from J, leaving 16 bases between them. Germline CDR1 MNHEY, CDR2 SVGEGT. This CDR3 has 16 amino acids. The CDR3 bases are TGTGCCAGCAGTTACGCAATCGACACTTTGACCTACGAGCAGTACTTC. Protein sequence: CASSYAIDTLTYEQYF.

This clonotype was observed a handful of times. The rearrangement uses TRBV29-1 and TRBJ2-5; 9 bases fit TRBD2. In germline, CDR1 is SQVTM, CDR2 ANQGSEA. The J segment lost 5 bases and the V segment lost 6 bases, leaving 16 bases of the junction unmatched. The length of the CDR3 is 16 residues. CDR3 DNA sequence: TGCAGCGTAAAACCGGGACTAGCCGTGAGCGGGGAGACCCAGTACTTC. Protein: CSVKPGLAVSGETQYF.

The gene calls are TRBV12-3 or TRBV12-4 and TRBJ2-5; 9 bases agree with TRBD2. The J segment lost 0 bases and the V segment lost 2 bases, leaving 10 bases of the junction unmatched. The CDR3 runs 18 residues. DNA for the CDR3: TGTGCCAGCAGTTTAAAGCTCCATAGCGGGGGAAACCAAGAGACCCAGTACTTC. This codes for CASSLKLHSGGNQETQYF.

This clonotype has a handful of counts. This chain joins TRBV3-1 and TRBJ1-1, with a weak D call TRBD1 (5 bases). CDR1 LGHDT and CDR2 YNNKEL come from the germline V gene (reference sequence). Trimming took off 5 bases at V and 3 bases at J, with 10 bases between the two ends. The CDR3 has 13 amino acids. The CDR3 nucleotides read TGTGCCAGCAGCTCGGACACCTACACTGAAGCTTTCTTT. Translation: CASSSDTYTEAFF. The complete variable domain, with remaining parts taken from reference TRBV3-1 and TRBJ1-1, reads DTAVSQTPKYLVTQMGNDKSIKCEQNLGHDTMYWYKQDSKKFLKIMFSYNNKELIINETVPNRFSPKSPDKAHLNLHINSLELGDSAVYFCASSSDTYTEAFFGQGTRLTVV.